A single sample gave rise to the 31 T cell receptor beta chains below, sequenced in a study of OX40 agonist ivuxolimab in advanced cancers. Assay: immunoSEQ multiplex PCR; the TCRdb copy retains only in-frame clones and omits some. The sample shows 4,500 to 6,500 clones, about two thirds of them seen only once. The sequencing used CD4+ or CD8+ T cells sorted from blood, collected in a trial of the OX40 agonist ivuxolimab. The receptors shown here come from an adult with an advanced solid tumor such as melanoma, head and neck, liver or kidney cancer.

The rearrangement links TRBV4-1 to TRBJ2-5, with D tentatively TRBD2 (5 bases). Per germline, CDR1 MGHRA and CDR2 YSYEKL. This CDR3 comprises 14 residues. The ends were cut back, 3 bases at V and 4 bases at J, with 12 bases in the middle. The CDR3 sequence is CASSHTDSGETQYF. For the CDR3, the DNA is TGCGCCAGCAGCCACACGGACTCCGGAGAGACCCAGTACTTC.

The chain has TRBV7-9 and TRBJ1-1, with D possibly being TRBD1 (5 bases). Trimming cost V 7 bases and J 3 bases, with 18 bases left between them. This CDR3 has 15 amino acids. Per the germline V gene, CDR1 is SEHNR and CDR2 is FQNEAQ (reference sequence). In DNA form, the CDR3 reads TGTGCCAGCACCCACCTGCGAGGGGTGGACACTGAAGCTTTCTTT. Its protein is CASTHLRGVDTEAFF.

This chain connects TRBV5-1 to TRBJ1-2; possibly TRBD1 for D (5 bases). V lost 4 bases and J 2 bases, leaving 18 bases between the germline ends. The CDR3 runs to 16 residues. The germline CDR1 and CDR2 sequences are SGHRS and YFSETQ. Written as DNA, the CDR3 is TGCGCCAGCAGCCCCCACTCAAGAGGGGACAACTATGGCTACACCTTC. As protein: CASSPHSRGDNYGYTF.

The genes are TRBV5-6 and TRBJ2-7, with D uncertain. Germline lookup yields CDR1 SGHDT and CDR2 YYEEEE. CDR3 size: 12 residues. Between the trimmed V and J ends, which lost 0 bases and 7 bases, there was a span of 8 bases. The CDR3 DNA is TGTGCCAGCAGCTTGGGACTTCGGGAGCAGTACTTC. It codes for CASSLGLREQYF.

V is TRBV5-6 and J is TRBJ2-3; D remains unclear. Looked up from germline, CDR1 is SGHDT and CDR2 is YYEEEE. V lost 2 bases, J lost 1 base, and 11 bases lay in between. This CDR3 region has 15 residues. The CDR3 loop is CASSFQRSGTDTQYF. The CDR3 DNA is TGTGCCAGCAGCTTTCAGCGATCCGGCACAGATACGCAGTATTTT.

J is TRBJ1-1 and V is TRBV11-2; D not resolved. The CDR3 runs to 12 residues. With 5 bases removed from V and 4 bases from J, the gap between germline ends came to 8 bases. CDR1 is SGHAT and CDR2 is FQNNGV in the germline V gene. The CDR3 spells CASSQGVTEAFF. DNA of the CDR3: TGTGCCAGCAGCCAAGGAGTCACTGAAGCTTTCTTT.

The J gene is TRBJ2-1, the V gene TRBV28, with D unresolved. Germline assignment: CDR1 MDHEN and CDR2 SYDVKM. This CDR3 comprises 13 residues. Trimming cost V 1 base and J 9 bases, with 10 bases left between them. The CDR3 nucleotides read TGTGCCAGCAGTTTATCCGACCCAAGTGAGCAGTTCTTC. Its protein product is CASSLSDPSEQFF.

This clone was seen only a few times. J is TRBJ1-1 and V is TRBV27, with D perhaps TRBD1 (5 bases). The V gene's germline CDR1 is MNHEY and CDR2 SMNVEV (reference sequence). The CDR3 is 14 residues long. The V end lost 2 bases, the J end lost 1 base, and 8 bases lay between the germline ends. The CDR3 is CASSLRGWNTEAFF. The CDR3 DNA reads TGTGCCAGCAGTTTAAGGGGCTGGAACACTGAAGCTTTCTTT.

V and J are TRBV19 and TRBJ2-2, with TRBD1 identical over 8 bases. J was trimmed by 7 bases and V by 0 bases; bases with no gene match: 10. Germline V lookup: CDR1 LNHDA, CDR2 SQIVND (reference sequence). The CDR3 length is 17 residues. The CDR3 DNA follows: TGTGCCAGTAGTATAGATCCGGGGGCAGGGGGCAGCGGGGAGCTGTTTTTT. It specifies CASSIDPGAGGSGELFF.

The V and J genes are TRBV11-3 and TRBJ2-1; 10 nucleotides match TRBD2. This CDR3 region has 16 residues. Germline V gives CDR1 SGHNT, CDR2 YENEEA. V shed 4 bases, J shed 6 bases, and the junction held 9 bases outside the gene matches. The CDR3 sequence is CASSSRTSGSINEQFF. The CDR3 DNA sequence: TGTGCCAGCAGCTCCCGGACTAGCGGTTCAATCAATGAGCAGTTCTTC.

V is TRBV9 and J is TRBJ1-2, with D possibly being TRBD1 (5 bases). In germline, CDR1 is SGDLS, CDR2 YYNGEE. The CDR3 runs 16 residues. V lost 3 bases to trimming and J lost 4 bases, with 19 bases between them. CDR3 nucleotides: TGTGCCAGCAGCGGTATCCGGACACCGCTACCCTATGGCTACACCTTC. Its translation: CASSGIRTPLPYGYTF.

The V gene is TRBV30, the J gene TRBJ2-7; maybe TRBD2 (6 bases). The CDR3 covers 12 residues. Per the germline V gene, CDR1 is GTSNPN and CDR2 is SVGIG (reference sequence). V was trimmed by 2 bases and J by 2 bases, leaving 7 bases between them. The CDR3 sequence: CAWSPGAYEQYF. CDR3 coding DNA: TGTGCCTGGAGTCCGGGGGCCTACGAGCAGTACTTC.

This chain uses TRBV4-2 with TRBJ1-3; D is unclear. Trimming removed 0 bases from V and 0 bases from J, with 6 bases in between. CDR3 length: 15 amino acids. Per the germline V gene, CDR1 is LGHNA and CDR2 is YNFKEQ. CDR3 loop: CASSQEWSSGNTIYF. The DNA of the CDR3 is TGTGCCAGCAGCCAAGAATGGAGCTCTGGAAACACCATATATTTT.

V usage is TRBV4-2 and J usage is TRBJ2-3; D gene ambiguous. Germline CDR1 is LGHNA and CDR2 is YNFKEQ. CDR3 length: 14 residues. V shed 2 bases and J shed 3 bases, with 9 bases lying between them. The CDR3 here is CASSQYPETDTQYF. Here the CDR3 DNA reads TGTGCCAGCAGCCAATACCCAGAGACAGATACGCAGTATTTT.

This rearrangement joins TRBV7-9 to TRBJ1-1, with a weak D call TRBD1 (5 bases). Germline CDR1 reads SEHNR; CDR2 reads FQNEAQ (reference sequence). The CDR3 runs 14 residues. V dropped 2 bases and J dropped 5 bases, with 12 bases sitting between them. The CDR3 DNA is TGTGCCAGCAGCTTAACAGGTGATGGAACTGAAGCTTTCTTT. Translated: CASSLTGDGTEAFF.

V gene TRBV5-6 combines with J gene TRBJ2-5; 10 nucleotides agree with TRBD2. CDR1 and CDR2 (germline): SGHDT, YYEEEE. This CDR3 comprises 14 residues. Losses at the gene ends were 4 bases for V and 3 bases for J; bases not matched to a gene: 3. The CDR3 here is CASSKLAGEETQYF. In DNA, the CDR3 is TGTGCCAGCAGCAAGCTAGCGGGGGAAGAGACCCAGTACTTC. Full variable domain (outside the CDR3, taken from reference TRBV5-6 and TRBJ2-5): DAGVTQSPTHLIKTRGQQVTLRCSPKSGHDTVSWYQQALGQGPQFIFQYYEEEERQRGNFPDRFSGHQFPNYSSELNVNALLLGDSALYLCASSKLAGEETQYFGPGTRLLVL.

The V call is TRBV9, the J call TRBJ2-2; no clear D gene. The CDR3 consists of 12 residues. V was clipped by 0 bases and J by 5 bases, with 2 bases between them. Germline CDR1 reads SGDLS; CDR2 reads YYNGEE. For the CDR3, the DNA is TGTGCCAGCAGCGTAGGGACCGGGGAGCTGTTTTTT. This encodes CASSVGTGELFF.

The chain recombines TRBV5-5 with TRBJ2-2; D possibly corresponds to TRBD2 (6 bases). Germline V gives CDR1 SGHKS, CDR2 YYEKEE (reference sequence). CDR3 length equals 19 residues. V lost 4 bases and J lost 1, with 23 bases in between. DNA of the CDR3: TGTGCCAGCAGCCTGGGGCCGGGACTCCCGATATTGAACACCGGGGAGCTGTTTTTT. It codes for CASSLGPGLPILNTGELFF.

This clone was counted a few times. The chain couples TRBV5-4 to TRBJ1-2, with TRBD1 matching 8 bases. The V gene end was trimmed by 4 bases and the J gene end by 4 bases; junction bases not matched to a gene: 6. The CDR3 is 14 residues long. Germline V CDR1 and CDR2: SGHNT, YYREEE (reference sequence). CDR3: CASSRRGRLYGYTF. CDR3 nucleotide sequence: TGTGCCAGCAGCCGCAGGGGGCGACTCTATGGCTACACCTTC.

The chain joins TRBV15 to TRBJ2-2; a possible D gene is TRBD2 (6 bases). Germline-derived CDR1 and CDR2 are LNHNV and YYDKDF (reference sequence). The V gene lost 0 bases and the J gene lost 5 bases, with 10 bases spanning the gap. This CDR3 spans 15 amino acids. In DNA, the CDR3 is TGTGCCACCAGCAGAGATCGGGGGAGGACCGGGGAGCTGTTTTTT. Encoded protein: CATSRDRGRTGELFF.

The chain has TRBV6-1 and TRBJ2-5; TRBD1 or TRBD2 may be the D gene (5 bases each). Germline CDR1 and CDR2: MNHNS and SASEGT. The V end was cut by 7 bases, the J end by 11 bases, with 20 bases between. The CDR3 loop spans 13 amino acids. For the CDR3, the DNA is TGTGCCAGCACTGGGACGGGCCTCCAGGAGCAGTACTTC. Amino acids: CASTGTGLQEQYF.

The rearrangement links TRBV7-2 to TRBJ2-1, with unresolved D. The V gene's germline CDR1 is SGHTA and CDR2 FQGNSA. This CDR3 has 14 amino acids. V lost 3 bases and J 5 bases, leaving 11 bases between the germline ends. The CDR3 is CASSFRPAHNEQFF. The CDR3 DNA sequence: TGTGCCAGCAGCTTTCGGCCTGCCCACAATGAGCAGTTCTTC.

V and J are TRBV28 and TRBJ1-5; D remains unclear. Trimming took 3 bases from V and 4 from J, leaving 10 bases between them. CDR1 MDHEN and CDR2 SYDVKM come from the germline V gene. The CDR3 has 14 residues. CDR3 region: CASSLRQRNQPQHF. DNA for the CDR3: TGTGCCAGCAGTTTGCGGCAGAGGAATCAGCCCCAGCATTTT. The full variable domain, rest sourced from reference TRBV28 and TRBJ1-5, is DVKVTQSSRYLVKRTGEKVFLECVQDMDHENMFWYRQDPGLGLRLIYFSYDVKMKEKGDIPEGYSVSREKKERFSLILESASTNQTSMYLCASSLRQRNQPQHFGDGTRLSIL.

This chain links TRBV10-2 with TRBJ2-3; TRBD1 aligns across 7 bases. Looked up from germline, CDR1 is WSHSY and CDR2 is SAAADI. This CDR3 has 13 residues. With 5 bases clipped from V and 6 bases from J, the junction kept 5 bases outside the gene matches. The CDR3 DNA follows: TGCGCCAGCAGTACAGGGGTTATGGATACGCAGTATTTT. Amino acid sequence: CASSTGVMDTQYF.

This clone appeared once. The rearrangement joins TRBV5-1 to TRBJ2-1; either TRBD1 or TRBD2 may supply D (5 bases each). The V and J ends lost 0 bases and 7 bases respectively, with 14 bases between them. CDR3 size: 15 residues. Germline loops: CDR1 SGHRS, CDR2 YFSETQ. The CDR3 region has the DNA TGCGCCAGCAGCTTGGCGAGGACTGGGGGAAATGAGCAGTTCTTC. Amino acids: CASSLARTGGNEQFF.

The gene calls are TRBV13 and TRBJ2-5; D unclear. V shed 1 base and J shed 5 bases, with 8 bases lying between them. The germline CDR1 and CDR2 sequences are PRHDT and FYEKMQ (reference sequence). The CDR3 loop spans 13 amino acids. The DNA of the CDR3 is TGTGCCAGCAGCTTAGAAGGTCAGGAGACCCAGTACTTC. Its translation: CASSLEGQETQYF.

The chain links TRBV15 to TRBJ1-5, with a tentative D call TRBD1 (6 bases). Germline CDR1 reads LNHNV; CDR2 reads YYDKDF (reference sequence). The CDR3 spans 17 residues. The V gene lost 0 bases and the J gene lost 1 base, with 13 bases spanning the gap. This CDR3 reads CATSRDPVGTSNQPQHF. The CDR3, as DNA: TGTGCCACCAGCAGAGATCCGGTAGGGACAAGCAATCAGCCCCAGCATTTT. Full variable domain (remainder filled in from reference TRBV15 and TRBJ1-5): DAMVIQNPRYQVTQFGKPVTLSCSQTLNHNVMYWYQQKSSQAPKLLFHYYDKDFNNEADTPDNFQSRRPNTSFCFLDIRSPGLGDTAMYLCATSRDPVGTSNQPQHFGDGTRLSIL.

The chain recombines TRBV7-2 with TRBJ1-2; no definite D call. Germline V CDR1 and CDR2: SGHTA, FQGNSA. Trimming removed 5 bases from V and 4 bases from J, with 20 bases in between. CDR3 length: 16 amino acids. The CDR3 nucleotides are TGTGCCAGCAGCAAGGCGGAATTAGGCAGAACCTATGGCTACACCTTC. This sequence encodes CASSKAELGRTYGYTF. The full variable domain, in which reference TRBV7-2 and TRBJ1-2 provide the parts outside the CDR3, is GAGVSQSPSNKVTEKGKDVELRCDPISGHTALYWYRQSLGQGLEFLIYFQGNSAPDKSGLPSDRFSAERTGGSVSTLTIQRTQQEDSAVYLCASSKAELGRTYGYTFGSGTRLTVV.

The chain couples TRBV11-2 to TRBJ2-1, with D perhaps matching TRBD2 (6 bases). The germline V gene encodes CDR1 SGHAT and CDR2 FQNNGV. V lost 5 bases and J 0 bases, leaving 14 bases between the germline ends. The CDR3 runs 16 residues. The CDR3 spells CASSAFGGSSYNEQFF. The DNA of the CDR3 is TGTGCCAGCAGCGCCTTTGGGGGGAGCTCCTACAATGAGCAGTTCTTC. The complete variable domain, with remaining parts taken from reference TRBV11-2 and TRBJ2-1, reads EAGVAQSPRYKIIEKRQSVAFWCNPISGHATLYWYQQILGQGPKLLIQFQNNGVVDDSQLPKDRFSAERLKGVDSTLKIQPAKLEDSAVYLCASSAFGGSSYNEQFFGPGTRLTVL.

The chain links TRBV20-1 to TRBJ2-7; unclear D gene. Germline V gene sequence: CDR1 DFQATT, CDR2 SNEGSKA (reference sequence). V lost 3 bases to trimming and J lost 6 bases, with 6 bases between them. CDR3 length equals 10 residues. CDR3 loop: CSASGLEQYF. The CDR3 DNA sequence: TGCAGTGCTAGTGGTCTCGAGCAGTACTTC.

This clone has more than one count but fewer than ten. V usage is TRBV9 and J usage is TRBJ1-1; D is ambiguous. CDR3 length: 14 amino acids. Germline CDR1 is SGDLS and CDR2 is YYNGEE. Trimming took 4 bases from V and 4 from J, leaving 14 bases between them. The CDR3 sequence is CASSPGGLGTEAFF. The CDR3 DNA follows: TGTGCCAGCAGCCCGGGAGGGTTGGGCACTGAAGCTTTCTTT.